This is a list of T cell receptor beta chains from one sample in a study of cytomegalovirus exposure and HLA in healthy donors. The protocol was immunoSEQ multiplex PCR, while the TCRdb copy is restricted to in-frame clones and leaves out a portion. The repertoire consists of 99,000 or so clones, with nearly 15% occurring once and the leading ten covering 0.8% to 0.95%. Sequenced material: PBMCs. Source of these receptors: a female donor in good health and CMV-seronegative. Each CDR3 is given with its conserved first and last residue. A D gene is named only where the DNA matches it firmly. Size tells how often a clone was seen (once, few, many) or the class of an expanded clone, and some rows leave it out.

abundance: few; v_gene: TRBV9; d_gene: TRBD2; j_gene: TRBJ2-3; CDR3nt: TGTGCCAGCAGCGCCCGAAGAGCGGGGGGCACAGATACGCAGTATTTT; CDR3aa: CASSARRAGGTDTQYF
abundance: NA; v_gene: TRBV7-2; d_gene: TRBD2; j_gene: TRBJ2-1; CDR3nt: TGTGCCAGCAGCAACGGGGGGACTAGCGGGGGGGCACGTTATGAGCAGTTCTTC; CDR3aa: CASSNGGTSGGARYEQFF
abundance: few; v_gene: TRBV5-4; d_gene: NA; j_gene: TRBJ2-4; CDR3nt: TGTGCCAGCAGGAAGGGAGGGGGAGCGAACATTCAGTACTTC; CDR3aa: CASRKGGGANIQYF
abundance: NA; v_gene: TRBV5-1; d_gene: TRBD1; j_gene: TRBJ2-4; CDR3nt: TGCGCCAGCAGCTTGGTGGGACAGGGGGCGCGTTTTAACATTCAGTACTTC; CDR3aa: CASSLVGQGARFNIQYF
abundance: NA; v_gene: TRBV28; d_gene: NA; j_gene: TRBJ1-4; CDR3nt: TGTGCCAGCAGTTTACCAGGTTCCAGGGTTGGGGAAAAACTGTTTTTT; CDR3aa: CASSLPGSRVGEKLFF
abundance: NA; v_gene: TRBV6-5; d_gene: NA; j_gene: TRBJ1-6; CDR3nt: TGTGCCAGCAGTTACTCGGAGGGCTCCTATAATTCACCCCTCCACTTT; CDR3aa: CASSYSEGSYNSPLHF
abundance: NA; v_gene: TRBV27; d_gene: NA; j_gene: TRBJ1-5; CDR3nt: TGTGCCAGTGGGCTTCAGCCCCAGCATTTT; CDR3aa: CASGLQPQHF
abundance: NA; v_gene: TRBV29-1; d_gene: NA; j_gene: TRBJ1-4; CDR3nt: TGCAGCGCCGGCCGGGACAATCGACTGTTTTTT; CDR3aa: CSAGRDNRLFF
abundance: NA; v_gene: TRBV18; d_gene: NA; j_gene: TRBJ1-1; CDR3nt: TGTGCCAGCTCACCACCTTCCGTCCAGGGCACTGAAGCTTTCTTT; CDR3aa: CASSPPSVQGTEAFF
abundance: NA; v_gene: TRBV19; d_gene: TRBD2; j_gene: TRBJ2-3; CDR3nt: TGTGCCAGTAGTACTAGCGGGAGGGTAGGTACGCAGTATTTT; CDR3aa: CASSTSGRVGTQYF
abundance: NA; v_gene: TRBV4-1; d_gene: TRBD2; j_gene: TRBJ2-5; CDR3nt: TGCGCCAGCAGCAGGGAGGGCCTCGGGGAGACCCAGTACTTC; CDR3aa: CASSREGLGETQYF
abundance: NA; v_gene: TRBV5-4; d_gene: NA; j_gene: TRBJ1-6; CDR3nt: TGTGCCAGCAGCTTGACGGCAGGGCTCAATTCACCCCTCCACTTT; CDR3aa: CASSLTAGLNSPLHF
abundance: few; v_gene: TRBV27; d_gene: NA; j_gene: TRBJ2-7; CDR3nt: TGTGCCAGCAGTTTTGGTCAGGCCTACGAGCAGTACTTC; CDR3aa: CASSFGQAYEQYF
abundance: few; v_gene: TRBV4-3; d_gene: NA; j_gene: TRBJ1-3; CDR3nt: TGCGCCAGCAGCCAAGATCGAGGCTCTGGAAACACCATATATTTT; CDR3aa: CASSQDRGSGNTIYF
abundance: NA; v_gene: TRBV11-2; d_gene: NA; j_gene: TRBJ2-7; CDR3nt: TGTGCCAGCAGCTTAGAGGTCACTGTTGAGCAGTACTTC; CDR3aa: CASSLEVTVEQYF
abundance: few; v_gene: TRBV5-4; d_gene: TRBD1; j_gene: TRBJ2-1; CDR3nt: TGTGCCAGCAGCCTGGACAGGGGGCTTAGTAATGAGCAGTTCTTC; CDR3aa: CASSLDRGLSNEQFF
abundance: few; v_gene: TRBV25-1; d_gene: NA; j_gene: TRBJ2-7; CDR3nt: TGTGCCAGCAGTGACGTACTAGGGCCCTCCTACGAGCAGTACTTC; CDR3aa: CASSDVLGPSYEQYF
abundance: NA; v_gene: TRBV9; d_gene: NA; j_gene: TRBJ1-4; CDR3nt: TGTGCCAGCAGCAGGGAGGGAGGGGCTGCATCTAATGAAAAACTGTTTTTT; CDR3aa: CASSREGGAASNEKLFF
abundance: few; v_gene: TRBV6-5; d_gene: TRBD2; j_gene: TRBJ2-1; CDR3nt: TGTGCCAGCAGTTTCTGGACTAGCGCTAAGTCCAATGAGCAGTTCTTC; CDR3aa: CASSFWTSAKSNEQFF
abundance: NA; v_gene: TRBV6-5; d_gene: NA; j_gene: TRBJ2-7; CDR3nt: TGTGCCAGCAGTTACGCCAGGGCCTACGAGCAGTACTTC; CDR3aa: CASSYARAYEQYF
abundance: few; v_gene: TRBV30; d_gene: NA; j_gene: TRBJ2-3; CDR3nt: TGTGCCTGGAGTGTACAGGCAGATACGCAGTATTTT; CDR3aa: CAWSVQADTQYF
abundance: NA; v_gene: TRBV7-3; d_gene: TRBD1; j_gene: TRBJ1-1; CDR3nt: TGTGCCAGCAGCTTAGACAGGGGTACTGCAACTGAAGCTTTCTTT; CDR3aa: CASSLDRGTATEAFF
abundance: NA; v_gene: TRBV2; d_gene: TRBD2; j_gene: TRBJ2-1; CDR3nt: TGTGCCAGCAAGATCCTCGCGGGAGAACCCAATGAGCAGTTCTTC; CDR3aa: CASKILAGEPNEQFF